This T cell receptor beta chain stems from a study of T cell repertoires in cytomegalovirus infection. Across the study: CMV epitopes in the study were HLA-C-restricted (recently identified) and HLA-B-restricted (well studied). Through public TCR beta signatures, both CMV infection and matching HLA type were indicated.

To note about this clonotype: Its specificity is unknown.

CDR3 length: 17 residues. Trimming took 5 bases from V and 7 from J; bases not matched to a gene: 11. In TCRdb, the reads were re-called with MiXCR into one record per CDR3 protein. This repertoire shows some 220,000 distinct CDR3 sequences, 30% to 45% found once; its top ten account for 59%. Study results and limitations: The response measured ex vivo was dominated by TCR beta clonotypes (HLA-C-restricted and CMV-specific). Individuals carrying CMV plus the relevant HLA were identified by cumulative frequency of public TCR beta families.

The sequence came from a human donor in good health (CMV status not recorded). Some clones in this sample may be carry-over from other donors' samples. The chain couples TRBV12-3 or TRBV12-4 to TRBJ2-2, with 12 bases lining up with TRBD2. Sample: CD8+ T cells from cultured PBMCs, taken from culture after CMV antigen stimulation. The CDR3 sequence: CASSRLAGDLAVGELFF. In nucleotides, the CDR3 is TGTGCCAGCAGTCGACTAGCGGGAGATTTGGCAGTCGGGGAGCTGTTTTTT.